The following is a T cell receptor (beta chain) sequence with its context. This record belongs to a study of blood T cell repertoires in COVID-19. The germline V gene has CDR1 LGHNA and CDR2 YNFKEQ. V lost 3 bases to trimming and J lost 0 bases; unmatched junction nucleotides: 4. The CDR3 contains 16 residues. Some clones are missing from TCRdb's copy, which holds only in-frame ones; the method was immunoSEQ multiplex PCR. The sample records around 120,000 clones, about nine tenths being singletons. The clonotype originates from a human donor with active COVID-19. The donor label of this sample is uncertain. This chain uses TRBV4-2 with TRBJ1-1; 10 bases map to TRBD1. The source material was peripheral blood. CDR3 DNA: TGTGCCAGCAGCCACGGGACAGGGGACATGAACACTGAAGCTTTCTTT. Translating it yields CASSHGTGDMNTEAFF.